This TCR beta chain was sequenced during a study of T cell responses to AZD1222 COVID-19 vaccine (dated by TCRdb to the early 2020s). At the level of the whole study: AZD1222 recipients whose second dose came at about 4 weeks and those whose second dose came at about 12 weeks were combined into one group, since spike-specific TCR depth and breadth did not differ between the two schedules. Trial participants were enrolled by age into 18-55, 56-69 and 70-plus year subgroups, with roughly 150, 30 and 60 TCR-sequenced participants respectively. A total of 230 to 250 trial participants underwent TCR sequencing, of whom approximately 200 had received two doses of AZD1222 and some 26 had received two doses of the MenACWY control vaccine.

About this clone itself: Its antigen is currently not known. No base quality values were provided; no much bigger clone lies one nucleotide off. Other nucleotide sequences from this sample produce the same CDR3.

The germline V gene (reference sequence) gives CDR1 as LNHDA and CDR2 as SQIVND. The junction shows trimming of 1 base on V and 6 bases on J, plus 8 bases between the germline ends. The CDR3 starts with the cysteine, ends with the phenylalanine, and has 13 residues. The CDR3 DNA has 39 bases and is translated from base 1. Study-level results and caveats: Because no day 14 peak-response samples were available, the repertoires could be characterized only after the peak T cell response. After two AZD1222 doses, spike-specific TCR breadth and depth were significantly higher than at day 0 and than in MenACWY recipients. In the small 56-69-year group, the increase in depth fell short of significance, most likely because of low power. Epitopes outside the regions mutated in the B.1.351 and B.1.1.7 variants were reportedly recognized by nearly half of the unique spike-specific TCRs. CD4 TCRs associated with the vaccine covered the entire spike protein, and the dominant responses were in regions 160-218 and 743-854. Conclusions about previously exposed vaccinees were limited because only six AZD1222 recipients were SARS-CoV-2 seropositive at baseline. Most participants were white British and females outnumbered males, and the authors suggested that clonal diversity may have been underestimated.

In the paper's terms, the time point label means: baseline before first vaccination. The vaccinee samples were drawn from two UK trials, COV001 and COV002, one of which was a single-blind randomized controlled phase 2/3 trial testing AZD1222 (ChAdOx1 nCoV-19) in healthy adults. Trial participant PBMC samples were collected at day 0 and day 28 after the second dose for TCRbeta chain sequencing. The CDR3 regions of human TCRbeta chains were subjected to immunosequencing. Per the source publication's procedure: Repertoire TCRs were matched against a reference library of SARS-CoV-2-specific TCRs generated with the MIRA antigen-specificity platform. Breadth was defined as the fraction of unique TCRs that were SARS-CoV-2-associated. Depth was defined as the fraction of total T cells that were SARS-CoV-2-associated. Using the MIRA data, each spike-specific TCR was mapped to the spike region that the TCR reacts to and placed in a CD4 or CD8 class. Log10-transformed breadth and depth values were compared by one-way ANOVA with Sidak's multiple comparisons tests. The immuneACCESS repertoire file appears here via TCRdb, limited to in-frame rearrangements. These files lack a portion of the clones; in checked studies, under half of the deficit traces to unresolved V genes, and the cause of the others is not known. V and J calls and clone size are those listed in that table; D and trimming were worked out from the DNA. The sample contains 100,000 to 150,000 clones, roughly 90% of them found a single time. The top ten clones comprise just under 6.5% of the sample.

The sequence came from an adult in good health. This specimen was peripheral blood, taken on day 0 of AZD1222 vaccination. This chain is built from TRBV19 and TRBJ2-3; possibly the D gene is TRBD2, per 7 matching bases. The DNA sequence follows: TGTGCCAGTAGTATAGGGGGGGGCGATACGCAGTATTTT. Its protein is CASSIGGGDTQYF.